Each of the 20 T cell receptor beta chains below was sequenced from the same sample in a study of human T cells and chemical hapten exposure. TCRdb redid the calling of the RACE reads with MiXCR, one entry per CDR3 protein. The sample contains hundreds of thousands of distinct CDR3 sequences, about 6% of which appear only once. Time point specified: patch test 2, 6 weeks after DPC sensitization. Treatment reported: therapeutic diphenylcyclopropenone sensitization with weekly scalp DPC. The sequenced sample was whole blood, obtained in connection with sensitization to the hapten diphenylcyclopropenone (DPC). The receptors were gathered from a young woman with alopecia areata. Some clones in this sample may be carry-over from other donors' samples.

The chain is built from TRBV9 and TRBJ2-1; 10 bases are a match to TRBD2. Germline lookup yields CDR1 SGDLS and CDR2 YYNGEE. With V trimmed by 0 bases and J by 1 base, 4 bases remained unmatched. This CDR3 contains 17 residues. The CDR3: CASSVGLAGASYNEQFF. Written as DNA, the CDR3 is TGTGCCAGCAGCGTAGGACTAGCGGGCGCATCCTACAATGAGCAGTTCTTC.

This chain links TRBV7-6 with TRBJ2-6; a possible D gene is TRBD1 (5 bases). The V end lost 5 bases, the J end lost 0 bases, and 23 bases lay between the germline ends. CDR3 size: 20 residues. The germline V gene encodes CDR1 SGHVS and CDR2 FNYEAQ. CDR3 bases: TGTGCCAGCAGCCCGAGCAGGGCCAGGTCTCGAAGCTCTGGGGCCAACGTCCTGACTTTC. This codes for CASSPSRARSRSSGANVLTF.

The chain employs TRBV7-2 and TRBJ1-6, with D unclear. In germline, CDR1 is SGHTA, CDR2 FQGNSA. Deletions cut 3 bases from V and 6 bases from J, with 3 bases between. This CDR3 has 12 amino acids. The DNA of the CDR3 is TGTGCCAGCAGCTTTCTTAATTCACCCCTCCACTTT. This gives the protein CASSFLNSPLHF.

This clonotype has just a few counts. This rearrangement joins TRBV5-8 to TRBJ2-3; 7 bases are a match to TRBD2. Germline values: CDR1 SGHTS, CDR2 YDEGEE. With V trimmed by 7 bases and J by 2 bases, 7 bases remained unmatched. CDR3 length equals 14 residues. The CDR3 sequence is CASGLDVNTDTQYF. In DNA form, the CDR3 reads TGTGCCAGCGGACTAGACGTCAACACAGATACGCAGTATTTT. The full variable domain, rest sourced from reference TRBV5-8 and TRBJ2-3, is EAGVTQSPTHLIKTRGQQATLRCSPISGHTSVYWYQQALGLGLQFLLWYDEGEERNRGNFPPRFSGRQFPNYSSELNVNALELEDSALYLCASGLDVNTDTQYFGPGTRLTVL.

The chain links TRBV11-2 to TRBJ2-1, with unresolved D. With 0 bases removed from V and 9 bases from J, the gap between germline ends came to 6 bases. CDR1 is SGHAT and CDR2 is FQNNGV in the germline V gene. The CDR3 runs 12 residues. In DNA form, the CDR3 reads TGTGCCAGCAGCTTAGACCCGAGTGAGCAGTTCTTC. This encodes CASSLDPSEQFF.

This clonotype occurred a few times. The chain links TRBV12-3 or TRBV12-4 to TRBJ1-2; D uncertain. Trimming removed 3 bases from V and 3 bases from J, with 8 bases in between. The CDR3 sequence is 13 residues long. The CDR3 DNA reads TGTGCCAGCAGTTTCGCCGAGGACTATGGCTACACCTTC. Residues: CASSFAEDYGYTF.

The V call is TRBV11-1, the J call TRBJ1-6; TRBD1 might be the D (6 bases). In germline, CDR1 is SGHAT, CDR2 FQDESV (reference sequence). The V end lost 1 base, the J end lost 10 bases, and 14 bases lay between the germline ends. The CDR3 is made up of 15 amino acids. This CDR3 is CASSLDWTAGSPLHF. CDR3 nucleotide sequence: TGTGCCAGCAGCTTAGATTGGACAGCTGGATCACCCCTCCACTTT.

This chain's CDR3 is CASSARLAVYNEQFF. As DNA, the CDR3 is TGTGCCAGCAGCGCCCGACTAGCGGTATACAATGAGCAGTTCTTC. The rearrangement links TRBV9 to TRBJ2-1; 9 bases line up with TRBD2. With V trimmed by 3 bases and J by 4 bases, 5 bases remained unmatched. The CDR3 totals 15 residues. Germline assignment: CDR1 SGDLS and CDR2 YYNGEE. The full variable domain, with the rest looked up from reference TRBV9 and TRBJ2-1, is DSGVTQTPKHLITATGQRVTLRCSPRSGDLSVYWYQQSLDQGLQFLIQYYNGEERAKGNILERFSAQQFPDLHSELNLSSLELGDSALYFCASSARLAVYNEQFFGPGTRLTVL.

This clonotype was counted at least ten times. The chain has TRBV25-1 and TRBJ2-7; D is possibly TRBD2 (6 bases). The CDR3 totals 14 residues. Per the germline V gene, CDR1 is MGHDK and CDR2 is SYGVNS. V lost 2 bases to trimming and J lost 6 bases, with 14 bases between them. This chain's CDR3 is CASSEAGWRGEQYF. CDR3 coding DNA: TGTGCCAGCAGTGAAGCTGGATGGAGGGGCGAGCAGTACTTC.

The CDR3 here is CASSQGLAGGLNTDTQYF. CDR3 nucleotides: TGCGCCAGCAGCCAAGGACTAGCGGGGGGGCTTAACACAGATACGCAGTATTTT. This chain joins TRBV4-3 and TRBJ2-3; 14 bases are shared with TRBD2. Per the germline V gene, CDR1 is LGHNA and CDR2 is YSLEER. This CDR3 spans 18 amino acids. The V segment lost 1 base and the J segment 2 bases; nucleotides outside the gene matches: 5.

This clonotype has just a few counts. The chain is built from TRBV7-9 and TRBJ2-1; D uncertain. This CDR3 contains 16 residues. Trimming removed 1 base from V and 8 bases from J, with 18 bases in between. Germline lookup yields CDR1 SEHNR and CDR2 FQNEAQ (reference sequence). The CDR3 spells CASSLGPPGPLDEQFF. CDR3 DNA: TGTGCCAGCAGCTTAGGGCCTCCGGGCCCTTTGGATGAGCAGTTCTTC.

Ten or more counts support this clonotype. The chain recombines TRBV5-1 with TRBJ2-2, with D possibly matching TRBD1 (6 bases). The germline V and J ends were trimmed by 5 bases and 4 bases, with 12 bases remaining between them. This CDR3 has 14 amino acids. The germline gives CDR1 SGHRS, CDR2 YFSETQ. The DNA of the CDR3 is TGCGCCAGCAGATGGGACACCATCACCGGGGAGCTGTTTTTT. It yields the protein CASRWDTITGELFF.

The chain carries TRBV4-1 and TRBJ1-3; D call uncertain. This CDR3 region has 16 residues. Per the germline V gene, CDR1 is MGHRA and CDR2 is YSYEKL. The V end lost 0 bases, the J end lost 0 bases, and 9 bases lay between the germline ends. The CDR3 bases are TGCGCCAGCAGCCAAGATACGTCGCGCTCTGGAAACACCATATATTTT. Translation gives CASSQDTSRSGNTIYF.

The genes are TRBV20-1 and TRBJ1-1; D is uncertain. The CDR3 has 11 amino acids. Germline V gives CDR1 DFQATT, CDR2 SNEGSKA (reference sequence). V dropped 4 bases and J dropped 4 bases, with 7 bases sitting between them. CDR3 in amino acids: CSAITPTEAFF. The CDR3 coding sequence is TGCAGTGCTATCACCCCCACTGAAGCTTTCTTT.

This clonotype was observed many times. The CDR3 bases are TGCAGCGTCGCAGGAGCCTATGGCTACACCTTC. Translated, it gives CSVAGAYGYTF. The V and J genes are TRBV29-1 and TRBJ1-2; D call uncertain. Germline loops: CDR1 SQVTM, CDR2 ANQGSEA. This CDR3 region has 11 residues. Trimming cost V 6 bases and J 4 bases, with 9 bases left between them. The variable domain in full, with the rest retrieved from reference TRBV29-1 and TRBJ1-2, is SAVISQKPSRDICQRGTSLTIQCQVDSQVTMMFWYRQQPGQSLTLIATANQGSEATYESGFVIDKFPISRPNLTFSTLTVSNMSPEDSSIYLCSVAGAYGYTFGSGTRLTVV.

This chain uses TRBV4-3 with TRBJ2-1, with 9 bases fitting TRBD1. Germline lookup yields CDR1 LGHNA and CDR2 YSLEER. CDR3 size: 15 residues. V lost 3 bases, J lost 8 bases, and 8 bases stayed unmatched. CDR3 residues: CASSQGTGPTDEQFF. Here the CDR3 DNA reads TGCGCCAGCAGCCAGGGGACAGGGCCTACGGATGAGCAGTTCTTC.

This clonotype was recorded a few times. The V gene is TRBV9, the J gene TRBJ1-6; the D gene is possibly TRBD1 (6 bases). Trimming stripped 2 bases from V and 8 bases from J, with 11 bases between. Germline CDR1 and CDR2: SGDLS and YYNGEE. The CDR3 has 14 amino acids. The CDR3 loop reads CASSVQSGDSPLHF. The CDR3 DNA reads TGTGCCAGCAGCGTCCAGTCAGGGGATTCACCCCTCCACTTT.

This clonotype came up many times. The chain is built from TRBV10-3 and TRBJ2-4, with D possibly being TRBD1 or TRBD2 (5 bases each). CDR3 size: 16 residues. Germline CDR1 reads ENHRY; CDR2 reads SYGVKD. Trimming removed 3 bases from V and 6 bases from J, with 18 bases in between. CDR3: CAISDGAPAQGNIQYF. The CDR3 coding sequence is TGTGCCATCAGTGACGGGGCCCCGGCCCAGGGAAACATTCAGTACTTC.

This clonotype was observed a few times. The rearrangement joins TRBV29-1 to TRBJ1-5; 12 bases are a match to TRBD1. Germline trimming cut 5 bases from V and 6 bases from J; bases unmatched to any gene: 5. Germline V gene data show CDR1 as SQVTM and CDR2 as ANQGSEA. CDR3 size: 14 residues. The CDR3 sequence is CSVRGQGAGQPQHF. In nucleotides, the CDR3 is TGCAGCGTTAGGGGACAGGGGGCGGGTCAGCCCCAGCATTTT.

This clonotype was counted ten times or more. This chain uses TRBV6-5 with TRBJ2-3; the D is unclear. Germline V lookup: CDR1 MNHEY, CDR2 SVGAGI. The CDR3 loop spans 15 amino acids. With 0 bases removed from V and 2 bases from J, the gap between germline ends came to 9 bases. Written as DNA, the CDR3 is TGTGCCAGCAGTTACTCCGGGCAGTCCACAGATACGCAGTATTTT. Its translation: CASSYSGQSTDTQYF.